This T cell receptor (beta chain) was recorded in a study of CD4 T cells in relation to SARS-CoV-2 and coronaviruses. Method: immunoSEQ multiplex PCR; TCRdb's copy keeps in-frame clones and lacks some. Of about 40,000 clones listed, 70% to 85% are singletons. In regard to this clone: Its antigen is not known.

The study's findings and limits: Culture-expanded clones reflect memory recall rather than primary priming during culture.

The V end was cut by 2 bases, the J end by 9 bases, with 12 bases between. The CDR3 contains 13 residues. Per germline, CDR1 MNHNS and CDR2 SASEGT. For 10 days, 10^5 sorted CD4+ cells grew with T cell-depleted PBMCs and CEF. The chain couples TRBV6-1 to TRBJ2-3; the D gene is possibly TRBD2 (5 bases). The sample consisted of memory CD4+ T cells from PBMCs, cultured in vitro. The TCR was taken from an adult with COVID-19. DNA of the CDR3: TGTGCCAGCAGTGAAATGGGGAGCTCCACGCAGTATTTT. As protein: CASSEMGSSTQYF.